This T cell receptor beta chain was recorded in a study of control samples from healthy donors and cancer patients. Trimming at V came to 8 bases and at J to 3 bases, leaving 8 bases not matched to a gene. CDR1 is MNHNY and CDR2 is SVGAGI in the germline V gene (reference sequence). CDR3 length equals 15 residues. Sequencing used immunoSEQ multiplex PCR; TCRdb keeps in-frame clones, though not all of them. The table shows fewer than 100,000 clones, with roughly 78% occurring only once. The chain joins TRBV6-6 to TRBJ2-2; 8 nucleotides match TRBD1. Sequencing input: blood. This TCR derives from a man aged 60-69 years in good health. The CDR3, as DNA: TGTGCCAGCGTAAGGACAGGGAGCGACACCGGGGAGCTGTTTTTT. Protein: CASVRTGSDTGELFF.